The 5 T cell receptor beta chains in this list originate from one sample, sequenced in a study of blood T cell repertoires in COVID-19. Sequenced by immunoSEQ multiplex PCR; TCRdb stores in-frame clones only, minus some. The sample yields fewer than 250,000 clones, around 86% seen once. Source material: PBMCs or T cells enriched from blood (not recorded which). These receptors all stem from a woman aged 45-59 years who had recovered from COVID-19.

This clone was recorded a few times. This chain joins TRBV7-3 and TRBJ1-6; 10 bases fit TRBD1. V lost 1 base and J lost 9; bases outside the gene matches: 6. CDR3 length: 16 amino acids. Germline CDR1 SGHTA, CDR2 FQGTGA. CDR3 coding DNA: TGTGCCAGCAGCTTAAGGGACAGGGGTGTCTTTTCACCCCTCCACTTT. Its translation: CASSLRDRGVFSPLHF.

V gene TRBV5-1 combines with J gene TRBJ2-1; 9 positions match TRBD2. Germline V gene sequence: CDR1 SGHRS, CDR2 YFSETQ. This CDR3 comprises 16 residues. After removal of 0 bases from V and 7 bases from J, the junction contained 8 bases not matched to a gene. CDR3 nucleotide sequence: TGCGCCAGCAGCTTGGCTGTGGGCCTAGCGGGAAATGAGCAGTTCTTC. Protein: CASSLAVGLAGNEQFF. The whole variable domain, filled in from reference TRBV5-1 and TRBJ2-1, reads KAGVTQTPRYLIKTRGQQVTLSCSPISGHRSVSWYQQTPGQGLQFLFEYFSETQRNKGNFPGRFSGRQFSNSRSEMNVSTLELGDSALYLCASSLAVGLAGNEQFFGPGTRLTVL.

The chain combines TRBV4-1 with TRBJ1-2, with D tentatively TRBD1 (6 bases). The CDR3 is made up of 15 amino acids. Trimming left V 1 base short and J 4 bases short, with 13 bases between. Germline loops: CDR1 MGHRA, CDR2 YSYEKL. CDR3: CASSQARGTGYGYTF. CDR3 nucleotide sequence: TGCGCCAGCAGCCAAGCGAGGGGGACGGGCTATGGCTACACCTTC.

The V call is TRBV11-2, the J call TRBJ1-4, with D possibly matching TRBD1 (6 bases). The CDR3 extends over 16 amino acids. Looked up from germline, CDR1 is SGHAT and CDR2 is FQNNGV. With 4 bases removed from V and 3 bases from J, the gap between germline ends came to 15 bases. The CDR3 sequence is CASSSQPGVANEKLFF. In nucleotides, the CDR3 is TGTGCCAGCAGCTCCCAACCAGGGGTTGCTAATGAAAAACTGTTTTTT.

V gene TRBV7-2 combines with J gene TRBJ2-2, with D uncertain. The V end lost 3 bases, the J end lost 2 bases, and 13 bases lay between the germline ends. Germline V lookup: CDR1 SGHTA, CDR2 FQGNSA. The CDR3 runs to 16 residues. The CDR3 sequence is CASSLLGRFNTGELFF. Written as DNA, the CDR3 is TGTGCCAGCAGCTTGTTGGGCAGATTTAACACCGGGGAGCTGTTTTTT.